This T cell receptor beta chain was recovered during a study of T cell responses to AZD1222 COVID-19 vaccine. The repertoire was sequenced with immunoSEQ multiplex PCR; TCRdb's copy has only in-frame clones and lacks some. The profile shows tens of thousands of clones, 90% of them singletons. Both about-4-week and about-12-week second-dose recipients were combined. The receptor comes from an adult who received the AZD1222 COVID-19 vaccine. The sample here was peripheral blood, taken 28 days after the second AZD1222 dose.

The CDR3 nucleotides are TGTGCCAGCGGGGGCAGTGGACCCGCGGGGCCCCTCCACTTT. Translated, it gives CASGGSGPAGPLHF. This chain uses TRBV2 with TRBJ1-6; TRBD1 is a possible D gene (6 bases). Looked up from germline, CDR1 is SNHLY and CDR2 is FYNNEI. This CDR3 comprises 14 residues. The germline V and J ends were trimmed by 8 bases and 13 bases, with 21 bases remaining between them.